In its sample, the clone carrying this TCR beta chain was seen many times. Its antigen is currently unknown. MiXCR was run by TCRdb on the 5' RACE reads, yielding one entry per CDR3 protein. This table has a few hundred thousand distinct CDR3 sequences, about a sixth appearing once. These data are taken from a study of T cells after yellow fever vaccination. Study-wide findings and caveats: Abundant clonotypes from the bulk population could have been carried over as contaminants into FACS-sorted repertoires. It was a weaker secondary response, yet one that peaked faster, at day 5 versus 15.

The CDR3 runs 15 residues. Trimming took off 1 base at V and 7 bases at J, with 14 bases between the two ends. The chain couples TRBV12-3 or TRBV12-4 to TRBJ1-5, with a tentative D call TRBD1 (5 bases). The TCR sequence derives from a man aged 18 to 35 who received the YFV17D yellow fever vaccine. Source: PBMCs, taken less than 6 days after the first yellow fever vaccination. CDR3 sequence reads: CASSLVGGARQPQHF. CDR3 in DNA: TGTGCCAGCAGTTTAGTGGGGGGAGCGAGGCAGCCCCAGCATTTT.